Described below is a single TCR beta chain sequence and its context. This sample stems from a study of blood T cell repertoires in COVID-19. Study information: The study drew acute and convalescent COVID-19 samples from the United States, Italy and Spain. From T cells, B-cell-depleted T cells, or PBMCs came the material, which was cDNA or gDNA.

Profiling relied on immunoSEQ multiplex PCR, and the TCRdb table lists in-frame clones only, not all of them. The repertoire holds over 80,000 clones, with roughly 86% as singletons. This CDR3 spans 14 amino acids. Trimming cost V 6 bases and J 8 bases, with 17 bases left between them. The V gene's germline CDR1 is MNHEY and CDR2 SMNVEV (reference sequence). The specimen sequenced was peripheral blood. The chain recombines TRBV27 with TRBJ2-1; D remains unclear. The clonotype comes from an older man with acute or convalescent COVID-19. The CDR3 DNA reads TGTGCCAGCAGGCCTCAGACGGCCGGGTATGAGCAGTTCTTC. Its translation: CASRPQTAGYEQFF.